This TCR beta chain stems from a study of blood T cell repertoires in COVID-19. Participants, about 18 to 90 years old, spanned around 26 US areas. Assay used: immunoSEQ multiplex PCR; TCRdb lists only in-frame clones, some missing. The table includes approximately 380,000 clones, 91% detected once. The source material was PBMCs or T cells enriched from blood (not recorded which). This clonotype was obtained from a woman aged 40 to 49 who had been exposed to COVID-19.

As DNA, the CDR3 is TGTGCCACCAGCACCCGAGGGAACACTGAAGCTTTCTTT. Translation: CATSTRGNTEAFF. The chain is built from TRBV15 and TRBJ1-1; D is undetermined. The CDR3 has 13 residues. Germline loops: CDR1 LNHNV, CDR2 YYDKDF (reference sequence). The V and J ends lost 4 bases and 1 base respectively, with 7 bases between them.